Listed below are T cell receptor beta chains from one sample, sequenced in a study of blood T cell repertoires in COVID-19. Data came from immunoSEQ multiplex PCR; TCRdb stores just in-frame clones and leaves some out. Among 440,000 or so clones listed, around nine tenths were seen once. Sequencing was performed on peripheral blood. The origin of the receptors is a woman in her thirties or forties with COVID-19, enrolled during active disease. Both conserved end residues are part of each CDR3. The D gene is left open where the match is weak. Size is omitted from some rows. Given values are once, few, many or a class for expanded clones.

V gene,J gene,D gene,clone size,CDR3 protein,CDR3 DNA
TRBV7-2,TRBJ2-7,TRBD1,-,CASSPRSPGDRGSYEQYF,TGTGCCAGCAGCCCCCGTAGCCCAGGGGACAGGGGCTCCTACGAGCAGTACTTC
TRBV11-2,TRBJ2-1,-,-,CASSLSNNEQFF,TGTGCCAGCAGCTTGTCAAACAATGAGCAGTTCTTC
TRBV28,TRBJ1-5,-,-,CASSSDNPLSNQPQHF,TGTGCCAGCAGCTCTGACAATCCTTTGTCCAATCAGCCCCAGCATTTT
TRBV29-1,TRBJ2-5,-,-,CSVGAQETQYF,TGCAGCGTTGGGGCCCAAGAGACCCAGTACTTC
TRBV7-8,TRBJ1-2,-,once,CASSLPAQGGNYGYTF,TGTGCCAGCAGCCTCCCTGCCCAGGGCGGTAACTATGGCTACACCTTC
TRBV7-3,TRBJ1-1,-,once,CASSANTGPTEAFF,TGTGCCAGCAGCGCCAATACAGGGCCCACTGAAGCTTTCTTT
TRBV6-2/TRBV6-3,TRBJ1-1,-,-,CASSSTPNTEAFF,TGTGCCAGCAGTTCCACACCGAACACTGAAGCTTTCTTT
TRBV5-1,TRBJ2-1,-,-,CASSSTSISNEQFF,TGCGCCAGCAGCTCAACTAGTATCAGCAATGAGCAGTTCTTC
TRBV3-1/TRBV3-2,TRBJ1-4,-,-,CASSSGGGANEKLFF,TGTGCCAGCAGCTCCGGGGGAGGGGCGAATGAAAAACTGTTTTTT
TRBV28,TRBJ2-5,TRBD2,-,CASSLYGTSGEETQYF,TGTGCCAGCAGTTTGTACGGGACTAGCGGTGAAGAGACCCAGTACTTC
TRBV4-3,TRBJ2-3,TRBD1,-,CASSQASGTGRDTQYF,TGCGCCAGCAGCCAAGCATCCGGGACAGGGAGGGATACGCAGTATTTT
TRBV28,TRBJ1-2,TRBD1,-,CASRTPTGGYGYTF,TGTGCCAGCAGGACCCCGACAGGGGGCTATGGCTACACCTTC
TRBV19,TRBJ2-7,TRBD1,-,CASSPRDSAYEQYF,TGTGCCAGTAGTCCTCGGGACAGCGCCTACGAGCAGTACTTC
TRBV27,TRBJ1-1,-,-,CASSLSPIRQMNTEAFF,TGTGCCAGCAGTTTATCCCCCATTCGACAGATGAACACTGAAGCTTTCTTT
TRBV19,TRBJ1-2,TRBD1,-,CASEHRGLGYTF,TGTGCCAGTGAACACAGGGGCCTGGGCTACACCTTC
TRBV7-9,TRBJ1-1,TRBD1,-,CASSLGGRGLMNTEAFF,TGTGCCAGCAGCTTAGGAGGCAGGGGGCTAATGAACACTGAAGCTTTCTTT
TRBV28,TRBJ2-7,-,-,CASTRTYEQYF,TGTGCCAGCACCAGGACTTACGAGCAGTACTTC
TRBV7-9,TRBJ1-1,TRBD1,-,CASSSRTGASEAFF,TGTGCCAGCAGCTCGAGGACAGGGGCGAGTGAAGCTTTCTTT
TRBV14,TRBJ1-2,-,-,CASSQGAGGDYGYTF,TGTGCCAGCAGCCAAGGGGCCGGGGGGGACTATGGCTACACCTTC
TRBV3-1/TRBV3-2,TRBJ2-2,TRBD2,-,CASSQDGPRGGSGELFF,TGTGCCAGCAGCCAAGATGGCCCCCGGGGCGGGAGCGGGGAGCTGTTTTTT
TRBV7-3,TRBJ1-1,-,-,CASSKGAGPAFF,TGTGCCAGCAGCAAAGGGGCAGGGCCAGCTTTCTTT
TRBV28,TRBJ1-1,-,-,CASSFSGRWVAFF,TGTGCCAGCAGTTTCTCTGGGAGGTGGGTAGCTTTCTTT
TRBV28,TRBJ1-2,-,-,CASTGNYGYTF,TGTGCCAGCACGGGGAACTATGGCTACACCTTC
TRBV7-2,TRBJ1-1,-,-,CASSLDRANTEAFF,TGTGCCAGCAGCTTAGACAGGGCGAACACTGAAGCTTTCTTT
TRBV7-3,TRBJ2-3,TRBD2,-,CASSKAGGQVDTQYF,TGTGCCAGCAGTAAAGCGGGGGGCCAAGTGGATACGCAGTATTTT
TRBV19,TRBJ1-2,-,once,CASYPPPGHGNYGYTF,TGTGCCAGTTACCCCCCCCCGGGACACGGAAACTATGGCTACACCTTC
TRBV19,TRBJ2-7,-,-,CASSNFGSSYEQYF,TGTGCCAGTAGTAACTTCGGGAGCTCCTACGAGCAGTACTTC
TRBV9,TRBJ2-5,TRBD1,few,CASSVNSGTGEETQYF,TGTGCCAGCAGCGTAAATTCCGGGACAGGGGAAGAGACCCAGTACTTC
TRBV19,TRBJ2-5,-,-,CASTGADQETQYF,TGTGCCAGTACAGGGGCCGACCAAGAGACCCAGTACTTC
TRBV6-5,TRBJ1-2,TRBD1,-,CASSPGQLYGYTF,TGTGCCAGCAGTCCGGGACAGCTCTATGGCTACACCTTC
TRBV7-9,TRBJ1-1,TRBD1,-,CASSLIGTGAFF,TGTGCCAGCAGCTTAATAGGGACAGGGGCTTTCTTT
TRBV12-3/TRBV12-4,TRBJ1-1,-,-,CASKASYTEAFF,TGTGCCAGCAAAGCCTCCTACACTGAAGCTTTCTTT
TRBV1,TRBJ2-7,-,few,CTSSPFYEQYF,TGCACCAGCAGCCCATTCTACGAGCAGTACTTC
TRBV5-1,TRBJ2-7,TRBD1,-,CASSLGQGQGQYF,TGCGCCAGCAGCTTGGGACAGGGGCAAGGGCAGTACTTC
TRBV9,TRBJ1-3,-,-,CASSPWGEGLSGNTIYF,TGTGCCAGCAGCCCTTGGGGTGAGGGACTCTCTGGAAACACCATATATTTT
TRBV4-3,TRBJ2-6,-,-,CASSQDFEGSGANVLTF,TGCGCCAGCAGCCAAGACTTCGAGGGCTCTGGGGCCAACGTCCTGACTTTC
TRBV4-1,TRBJ1-6,-,-,CASSERGRETYNSPLHF,TGCGCCAGCAGCGAACGTGGGAGGGAAACCTATAATTCACCCCTCCACTTT
TRBV19,TRBJ2-5,TRBD1,-,CASTKNFPQGETQYF,TGTGCCAGTACCAAAAACTTTCCACAGGGGGAGACCCAGTACTTC
TRBV7-2,TRBJ2-7,TRBD2,-,CASGTSSGAYEQYF,TGTGCCAGCGGGACTAGCTCAGGTGCCTACGAGCAGTACTTC
TRBV7-2,TRBJ2-5,-,-,CASSLAGGTLQETQYF,TGTGCCAGCAGCTTAGCGGGAGGGACACTCCAAGAGACCCAGTACTTC
TRBV28,TRBJ1-4,-,-,CASSVGASNEKLFF,TGTGCCAGCAGTGTAGGGGCAAGTAATGAAAAACTGTTTTTT
TRBV4-2,TRBJ1-2,TRBD1,-,CASSQERGQGAGGYTF,TGTGCCAGCAGCCAGGAGAGGGGCCAGGGGGCGGGGGGCTACACCTTC
TRBV9,TRBJ2-3,TRBD2,-,CASSVGSAGLTDTQYF,TGTGCCAGCAGCGTAGGTTCAGCGGGGCTCACAGATACGCAGTATTTT
TRBV19,TRBJ1-4,TRBD1,once,CASARQGQNNEKLFF,TGTGCCAGCGCCAGGCAGGGACAGAATAATGAAAAACTGTTTTTT
TRBV18,TRBJ2-1,TRBD2,-,CASSPLAGLSYNEQFF,TGTGCCAGCTCACCCTTAGCGGGACTCTCCTACAATGAGCAGTTCTTC
TRBV12-3/TRBV12-4,TRBJ1-1,-,-,CASSLKEGAEAFF,TGTGCCAGCAGTTTAAAAGAGGGGGCTGAAGCTTTCTTT
TRBV28,TRBJ1-5,-,-,CASSPRGALYQPQHF,TGTGCCAGCAGTCCCCGAGGAGCTTTATATCAGCCCCAGCATTTT
TRBV6-5,TRBJ1-2,TRBD1,-,CASSPGGSNYGYTF,TGTGCCAGCAGTCCAGGGGGCTCTAACTATGGCTACACCTTC
TRBV24-1,TRBJ2-2,TRBD2,-,CATSPAGLTGELFF,TGTGCCACCAGTCCAGCGGGATTAACCGGGGAGCTGTTTTTT
TRBV9,TRBJ1-1,-,-,CASSVAPGNTEAFF,TGTGCCAGCAGCGTAGCTCCCGGGAACACTGAAGCTTTCTTT
TRBV6-6,TRBJ1-1,-,-,CASSRLGGKGTEAFF,TGTGCCAGCAGCCGTCTCGGAGGGAAAGGCACTGAAGCTTTCTTT
TRBV19,TRBJ2-1,TRBD2,-,CASSILSGGQYNEQFF,TGTGCCAGTAGTATATTGAGCGGGGGCCAATACAATGAGCAGTTCTTC
TRBV28,TRBJ2-5,TRBD2,-,CASTSAGLAELETQYF,TGTGCCAGCACTTCCGCCGGACTAGCGGAACTCGAGACCCAGTACTTC
TRBV5-1,TRBJ1-3,TRBD1,-,CASSPGQASGNTIYF,TGCGCCAGCAGCCCCGGACAGGCCAGTGGAAACACCATATATTTT
TRBV27,TRBJ2-7,TRBD1,-,CASSPAQGFRLGEQYF,TGTGCCAGCAGTCCCGCACAGGGGTTCCGGCTAGGCGAGCAGTACTTC
TRBV6-5,TRBJ2-7,-,-,CASSYGGNNYEQYF,TGTGCCAGCAGTTACGGCGGGAACAACTACGAGCAGTACTTC
TRBV4-3,TRBJ2-7,-,-,CASSQDRGANEQYF,TGCGCCAGCAGCCAAGATCGGGGGGCCAACGAGCAGTACTTC
TRBV7-2,TRBJ1-5,TRBD1,few,CASSPDRDQPQHF,TGTGCCAGCAGCCCGGACAGGGATCAGCCCCAGCATTTT
TRBV7-8,TRBJ1-2,-,-,CASTYGSNYGYTF,TGTGCCAGCACGTACGGTTCTAACTATGGCTACACCTTC